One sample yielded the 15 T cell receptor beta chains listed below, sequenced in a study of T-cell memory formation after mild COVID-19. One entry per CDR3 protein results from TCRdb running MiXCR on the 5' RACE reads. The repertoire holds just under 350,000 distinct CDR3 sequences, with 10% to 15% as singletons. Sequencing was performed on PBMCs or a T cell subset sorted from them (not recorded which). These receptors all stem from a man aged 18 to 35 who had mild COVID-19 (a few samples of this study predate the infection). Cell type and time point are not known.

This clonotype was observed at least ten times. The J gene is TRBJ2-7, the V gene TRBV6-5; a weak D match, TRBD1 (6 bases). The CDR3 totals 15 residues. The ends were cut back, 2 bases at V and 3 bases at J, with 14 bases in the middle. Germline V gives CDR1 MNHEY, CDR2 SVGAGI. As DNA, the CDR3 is TGTGCCAGCAGTTACAGTGCTACAGGGAGCTACGAGCAGTACTTC. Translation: CASSYSATGSYEQYF.

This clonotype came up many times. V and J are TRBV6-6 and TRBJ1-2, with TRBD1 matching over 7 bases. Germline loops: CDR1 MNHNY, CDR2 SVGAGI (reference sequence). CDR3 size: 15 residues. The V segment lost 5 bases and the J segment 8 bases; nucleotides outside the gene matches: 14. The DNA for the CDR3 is TGTGCCAGCAGTCATCCGACAGGGACCATGAAGGGCTACACCTTC. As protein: CASSHPTGTMKGYTF.

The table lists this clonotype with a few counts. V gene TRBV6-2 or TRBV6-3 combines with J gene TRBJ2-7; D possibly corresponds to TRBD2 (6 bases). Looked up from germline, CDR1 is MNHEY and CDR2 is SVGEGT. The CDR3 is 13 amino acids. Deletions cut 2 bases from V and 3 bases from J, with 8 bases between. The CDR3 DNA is TGTGCCAGCAGTTACGGCGGGATCTACGAGCAGTACGTC. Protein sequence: CASSYGGIYEQYV.

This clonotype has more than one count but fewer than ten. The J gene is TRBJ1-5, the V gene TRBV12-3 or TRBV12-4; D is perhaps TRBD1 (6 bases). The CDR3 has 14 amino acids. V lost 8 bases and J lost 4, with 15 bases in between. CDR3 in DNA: TGTGCCAGCGCCCCTGGACAGCCTAATCAGCCCCAGCATTTT. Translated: CASAPGQPNQPQHF.

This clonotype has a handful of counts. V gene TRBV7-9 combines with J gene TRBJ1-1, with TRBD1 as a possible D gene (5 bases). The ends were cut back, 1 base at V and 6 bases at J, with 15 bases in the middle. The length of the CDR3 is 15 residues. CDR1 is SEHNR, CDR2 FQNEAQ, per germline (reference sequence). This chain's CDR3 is CASSLVQGSAAEAFF. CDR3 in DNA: TGTGCCAGCAGCTTAGTTCAGGGCAGCGCCGCTGAAGCTTTCTTT.

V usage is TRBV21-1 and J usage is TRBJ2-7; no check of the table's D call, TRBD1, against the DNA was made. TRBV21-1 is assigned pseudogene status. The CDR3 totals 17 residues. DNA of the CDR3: TGTGCCAGCAGCAAAGCAGGGGGGACAGAGAGCTCCTACGAGCAGTACGTC. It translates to CASSKAGGTESSYEQYV.

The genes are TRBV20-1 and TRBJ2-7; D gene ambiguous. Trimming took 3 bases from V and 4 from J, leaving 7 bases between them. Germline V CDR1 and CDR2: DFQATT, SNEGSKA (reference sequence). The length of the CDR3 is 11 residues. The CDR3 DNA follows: TGCAGTGCTAGCTCTGGTTACGAGCAGTACGTC. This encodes CSASSGYEQYV.

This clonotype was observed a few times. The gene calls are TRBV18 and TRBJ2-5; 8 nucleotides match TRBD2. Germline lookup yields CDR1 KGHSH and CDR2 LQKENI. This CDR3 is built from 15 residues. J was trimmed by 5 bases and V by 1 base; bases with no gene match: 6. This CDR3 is CASSPLTSAAETQYF. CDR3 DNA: TGTGCCAGCTCACCACTGACTAGCGCGGCGGAGACCCAGTACTTC.

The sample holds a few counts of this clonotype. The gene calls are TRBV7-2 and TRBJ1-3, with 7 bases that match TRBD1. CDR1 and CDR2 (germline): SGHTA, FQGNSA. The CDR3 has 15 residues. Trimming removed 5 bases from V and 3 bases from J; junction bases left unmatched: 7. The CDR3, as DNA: TGTGCCAGCAGCCGCGTGACAGGGAATGGAAACACCATATATTTT. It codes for CASSRVTGNGNTIYF.

The CDR3 region has the DNA TGTGCCAGCAGTTCCAGAGAAGGGACAGGCCGGGCAACTAATGAAAAACTGTTTTTT. The encoded protein is CASSSREGTGRATNEKLFF. The rearrangement links TRBV7-2 to TRBJ1-4, with 8 positions matching TRBD1. Trimming at V came to 6 bases and at J to 0 bases, leaving 15 bases not matched to a gene. Germline lookup yields CDR1 SGHTA and CDR2 FQGNSA. The CDR3 sequence is 19 residues long.

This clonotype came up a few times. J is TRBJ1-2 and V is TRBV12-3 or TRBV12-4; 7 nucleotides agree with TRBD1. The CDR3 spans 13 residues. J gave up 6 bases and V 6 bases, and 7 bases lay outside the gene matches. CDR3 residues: CASSRQGSHGYTF. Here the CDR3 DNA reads TGTGCCAGCAGCCGACAGGGTTCCCATGGCTACACCTTC.

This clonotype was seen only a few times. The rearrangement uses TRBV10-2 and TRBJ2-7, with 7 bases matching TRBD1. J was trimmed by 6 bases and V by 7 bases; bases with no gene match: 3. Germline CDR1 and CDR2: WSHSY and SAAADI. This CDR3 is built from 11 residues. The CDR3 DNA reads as TGCGCCAGCACACAGGGGAGCGAGCAGTACGTC. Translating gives CASTQGSEQYV.

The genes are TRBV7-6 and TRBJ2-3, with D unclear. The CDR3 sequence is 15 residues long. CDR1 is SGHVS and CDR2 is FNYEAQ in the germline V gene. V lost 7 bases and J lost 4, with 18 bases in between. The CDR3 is CASTYLDGEADTQYF. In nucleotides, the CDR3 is TGTGCCAGCACCTACCTTGACGGTGAGGCAGATACGCAGTATTTT.

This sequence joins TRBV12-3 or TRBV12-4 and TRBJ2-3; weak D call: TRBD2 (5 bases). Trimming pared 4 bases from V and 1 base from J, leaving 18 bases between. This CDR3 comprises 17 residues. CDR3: CASSSPPGNGRTDTQYF. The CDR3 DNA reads TGTGCCAGCAGTTCCCCCCCGGGGAACGGCCGCACAGATACGCAGTATTTT.

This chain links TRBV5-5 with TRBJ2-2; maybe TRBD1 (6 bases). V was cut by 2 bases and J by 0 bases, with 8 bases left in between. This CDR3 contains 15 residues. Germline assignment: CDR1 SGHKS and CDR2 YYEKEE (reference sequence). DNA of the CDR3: TGTGCCAGCAGCTTTAGACAGGCGAACACCGGGGAGCTGTTTTTT. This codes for CASSFRQANTGELFF.